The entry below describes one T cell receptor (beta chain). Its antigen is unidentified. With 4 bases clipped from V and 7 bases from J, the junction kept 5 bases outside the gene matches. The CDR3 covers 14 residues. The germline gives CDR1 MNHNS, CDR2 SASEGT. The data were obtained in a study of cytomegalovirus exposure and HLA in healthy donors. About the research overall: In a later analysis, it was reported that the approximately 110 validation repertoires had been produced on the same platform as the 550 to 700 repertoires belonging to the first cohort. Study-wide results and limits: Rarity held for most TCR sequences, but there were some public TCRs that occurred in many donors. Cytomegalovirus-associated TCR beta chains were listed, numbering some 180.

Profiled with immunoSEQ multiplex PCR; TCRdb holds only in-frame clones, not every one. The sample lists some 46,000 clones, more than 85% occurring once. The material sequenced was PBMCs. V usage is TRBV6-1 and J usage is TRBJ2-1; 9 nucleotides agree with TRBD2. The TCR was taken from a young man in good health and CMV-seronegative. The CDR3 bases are TGTGCCAGCAGTGGGGGACTAGCTTATAATGAGCAGTTCTTC. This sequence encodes CASSGGLAYNEQFF.